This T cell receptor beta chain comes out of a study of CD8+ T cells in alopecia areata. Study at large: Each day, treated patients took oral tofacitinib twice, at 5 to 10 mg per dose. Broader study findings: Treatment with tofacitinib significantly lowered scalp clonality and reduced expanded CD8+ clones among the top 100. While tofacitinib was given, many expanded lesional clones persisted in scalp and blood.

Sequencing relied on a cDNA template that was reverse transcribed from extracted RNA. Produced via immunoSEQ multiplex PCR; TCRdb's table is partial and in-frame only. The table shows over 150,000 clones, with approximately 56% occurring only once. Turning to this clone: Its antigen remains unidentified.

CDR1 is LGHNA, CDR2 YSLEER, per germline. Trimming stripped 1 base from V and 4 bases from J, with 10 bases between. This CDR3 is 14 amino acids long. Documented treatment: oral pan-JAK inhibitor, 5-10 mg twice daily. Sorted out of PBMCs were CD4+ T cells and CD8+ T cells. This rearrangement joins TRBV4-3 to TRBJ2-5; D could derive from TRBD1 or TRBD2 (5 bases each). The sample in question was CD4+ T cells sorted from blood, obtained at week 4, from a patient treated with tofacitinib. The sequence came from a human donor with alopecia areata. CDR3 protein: CASSQGPGGETQYF. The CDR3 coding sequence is TGCGCCAGCAGCCAAGGGCCTGGGGGAGAGACCCAGTACTTC.